These 28 T cell receptor beta chains were all obtained from the same sample, sequenced in a study of blood T cell repertoires in COVID-19. Sequenced by immunoSEQ multiplex PCR; TCRdb stores in-frame clones only, minus some. The data contain some 320,000 clones, under 95% of them seen just once; the ten biggest clones take up 2% to 3%. Sequenced material: PBMCs or T cells enriched from blood (not recorded which). These receptors were collected from a man aged 60-69 years who had recovered from COVID-19.

The table lists this clone with a count of one. This sequence joins TRBV24-1 and TRBJ2-2, with 11 bases matching TRBD2. The CDR3 covers 16 residues. The J segment lost 6 bases and the V segment lost 9 bases, leaving 11 bases of the junction unmatched. Germline CDR1 and CDR2: KGHDR and SFDVKD. The CDR3 reads CATGGSGGAASGELFF. The CDR3 bases are TGTGCCACCGGAGGTAGCGGGGGGGCGGCATCCGGGGAGCTGTTTTTT.

The J gene is TRBJ2-2, the V gene TRBV5-4, with TRBD2 identical over 11 bases. Trimming took 4 bases from V and 3 from J; bases not matched to a gene: 11. Germline assignment: CDR1 SGHNT and CDR2 YYREEE (reference sequence). CDR3 length: 18 residues. The CDR3 protein is CASSRGTSGTWDTGELFF. The CDR3 region has the DNA TGTGCCAGCAGCAGAGGGACTAGCGGAACGTGGGACACCGGGGAGCTGTTTTTT.

The CDR3 is CASGFLPGTGPYSNQPQHF. In DNA form, the CDR3 reads TGTGCTAGTGGTTTCCTTCCCGGGACAGGGCCTTATAGCAATCAGCCCCAGCATTTT. The rearrangement joins TRBV12-5 to TRBJ1-5, with 9 nucleotides matching TRBD1. Trimming took 3 bases from V and 0 from J; bases not matched to a gene: 12. Looked up from germline, CDR1 is LGHNT and CDR2 is FRNRAP. This CDR3 contains 19 residues.

The rearrangement links TRBV7-3 to TRBJ1-1; D is ambiguous. The CDR3 is 15 amino acids. CDR1 is SGHTA, CDR2 FQGTGA, per germline. Trimming removed 5 bases at V and 1 base at J, with 14 bases between. CDR3 sequence (DNA): TGTGCCAGCAGCCCCCGGGGAGCCGCGAACACTGAAGCTTTCTTT. The encoded protein is CASSPRGAANTEAFF.

The CDR3 DNA sequence: TGTGCCAGTAGTATTTCCACGGGGGGCTCCTATGGCTACACCTTC. Residues: CASSISTGGSYGYTF. The chain combines TRBV19 with TRBJ1-2; D perhaps matches TRBD1 (6 bases). Germline CDR1 LNHDA, CDR2 SQIVND (reference sequence). V lost 3 bases to trimming and J lost 4 bases, with 15 bases between them. This CDR3 region has 15 residues.

Remarks on this clone: Compared with germline, one end of the junction differs, possibly owing to a read error. The chain carries TRBV7-7 and TRBJ2-2; 7 nucleotides line up with TRBD1. CDR3 length equals 15 residues. CDR1 SSHAT and CDR2 FNYEAQ come from the germline V gene (reference sequence). The CDR3 DNA sequence: TGTGCTAGCAGCTCGGGGCAGGGGGACACCGGGGAGCTGTTTTTT. Protein sequence: CASSSGQGDTGELFF.

This chain links TRBV19 with TRBJ2-2; TRBD2 might be the D (5 bases). CDR1 LNHDA and CDR2 SQIVND come from the germline V gene (reference sequence). The CDR3 has 15 amino acids. V dropped 4 bases and J dropped 3 bases, with 12 bases sitting between them. The CDR3 nucleotides read TGTGCCAGTAGTAATCTAGCTCTTCACACCGGGGAGCTGTTTTTT. This codes for CASSNLALHTGELFF. The full variable domain, rest sourced from reference TRBV19 and TRBJ2-2, is DGGITQSPKYLFRKEGQNVTLSCEQNLNHDAMYWYRQDPGQGLRLIYYSQIVNDFQKGDIAEGYSVSREKKESFPLTVTSAQKNPTAFYLCASSNLALHTGELFFGEGSRLTVL.

The chain recombines TRBV7-8 with TRBJ2-1; 13 bases match TRBD2. The CDR3 runs 15 residues. The ends lost 1 base at V and 10 bases at J; junction bases unmatched: 4. Germline CDR1 reads SGHVS; CDR2 reads FQNEAQ. CDR3 region: CASSLGGLAGNEQFF. For the CDR3, the DNA is TGTGCCAGCAGCTTAGGGGGACTAGCGGGGAACGAGCAGTTCTTC.

The chain combines TRBV27 with TRBJ1-1; D is perhaps TRBD1 (6 bases). CDR1 is MNHEY, CDR2 SMNVEV, per germline (reference sequence). V was trimmed by 6 bases and J by 3 bases, leaving 14 bases between them. CDR3 size: 14 residues. CDR3 region: CASSPRGAYTEAFF. DNA of the CDR3: TGTGCCAGCAGCCCCAGGGGCGCGTACACTGAAGCTTTCTTT.

This rearrangement joins TRBV9 to TRBJ2-3, with 7 bases lining up with TRBD2. Germline CDR1 and CDR2: SGDLS and YYNGEE. The CDR3 has 14 residues. The junction had 3 bases not matched to a gene; V was cut back by 1 base and J by 4 bases. The CDR3 nucleotides read TGTGCCAGCAGCGTATATCTAGCGGCAGATACGCAGTATTTT. This codes for CASSVYLAADTQYF.

The chain joins TRBV7-9 to TRBJ1-1; tentatively, D is TRBD1 (6 bases). CDR3 size: 13 residues. Germline-derived CDR1 and CDR2 are SEHNR and FQNEAQ (reference sequence). With 5 bases removed from V and 1 base from J, the gap between germline ends came to 8 bases. For the CDR3, the DNA is TGTGCCAGCAGCGTGGGACAGAACACTGAAGCTTTCTTT. Translation gives CASSVGQNTEAFF.

The rearrangement joins TRBV30 to TRBJ1-5, with TRBD1 as a possible D gene (5 bases). Germline assignment: CDR1 GTSNPN and CDR2 SVGIG (reference sequence). The V gene lost 2 bases and the J gene lost 0 bases, with 8 bases spanning the gap. The CDR3 covers 14 residues. CDR3 sequence: CAWSHDSSNQPQHF. The CDR3 DNA follows: TGTGCCTGGAGTCATGACAGTAGCAATCAGCCCCAGCATTTT. The full variable domain, rest sourced from reference TRBV30 and TRBJ1-5, is SQTIHQWPATLVQPVGSPLSLECTVEGTSNPNLYWYRQAAGRGLQLLFYSVGIGQISSEVPQNLSASRPQDRQFILSSKKLLLSDSGFYLCAWSHDSSNQPQHFGDGTRLSIL.

J is TRBJ2-7 and V is TRBV7-2; TRBD1 matches 12 bases. Losses at the gene ends were 7 bases for V and 1 base for J; bases not matched to a gene: 5. In germline, CDR1 is SGHTA, CDR2 FQGNSA. This CDR3 region has 15 residues. CDR3 in DNA: TGTGCCAGCACCTCGGGACAGGGGGCATCCTACGAGCAGTACTTC. Translated: CASTSGQGASYEQYF.

V gene TRBV25-1 combines with J gene TRBJ1-1; perhaps TRBD1 as D (5 bases). CDR1 and CDR2 (germline): MGHDK, SYGVNS. The germline V and J ends were trimmed by 5 bases and 8 bases, with 9 bases remaining between them. This CDR3 spans 11 amino acids. The CDR3 region has the DNA TGTGCCAGCAGTCAGGGAATGGAAGCTTTCTTT. Translating gives CASSQGMEAFF.

CDR3: CASSPGSGYTF. CDR3 coding DNA: TGTGCCAGCAGTCCAGGGTCTGGCTACACCTTC. The chain carries TRBV12-3 or TRBV12-4 and TRBJ1-2; tentatively, D is TRBD1 (5 bases). The CDR3 spans 11 residues. The V and J ends lost 5 bases and 7 bases respectively, with 8 bases between them.

This clone was recorded a few times. The chain recombines TRBV24-1 with TRBJ2-7; D perhaps matches TRBD2 (5 bases). This CDR3 comprises 15 residues. Trimming took off 7 bases at V and 4 bases at J, with 19 bases between the two ends. Germline CDR1 reads KGHDR; CDR2 reads SFDVKD. The CDR3, as DNA: TGTGCCACCAGCCAATCGGGGAGTTGGGTTTACGAGCAGTACTTC. This sequence encodes CATSQSGSWVYEQYF.

This sequence joins TRBV6-5 and TRBJ2-7, with 8 bases matching TRBD1. CDR3 size: 15 residues. Germline CDR1 reads MNHEY; CDR2 reads SVGAGI. Trimming at V came to 6 bases and at J to 5 bases, leaving 12 bases not matched to a gene. Here the CDR3 DNA reads TGTGCCAGCAGAGGGGGACAGGCCGGAGAAGACGAGCAGTACTTC. Amino acid sequence: CASRGGQAGEDEQYF.

The V call is TRBV5-1, the J call TRBJ2-1; D unclear. Per the germline V gene, CDR1 is SGHRS and CDR2 is YFSETQ. The germline V and J ends were trimmed by 4 bases and 2 bases, with 13 bases remaining between them. There are 15 residues in the CDR3. The CDR3 protein is CASSPPGNPYNEQFF. Here the CDR3 DNA reads TGCGCCAGCAGCCCCCCGGGTAATCCCTACAATGAGCAGTTCTTC. The entire variable domain, with the rest obtained from reference TRBV5-1 and TRBJ2-1, is as follows: KAGVTQTPRYLIKTRGQQVTLSCSPISGHRSVSWYQQTPGQGLQFLFEYFSETQRNKGNFPGRFSGRQFSNSRSEMNVSTLELGDSALYLCASSPPGNPYNEQFFGPGTRLTVL.

V gene TRBV5-6 combines with J gene TRBJ1-1; TRBD1 is a possible D gene (6 bases). V was clipped by 5 bases and J by 4 bases, with 15 bases between them. CDR1 and CDR2 (germline): SGHDT, YYEEEE. CDR3 size: 14 residues. CDR3 in DNA: TGTGCCAGCAGATCTCAGGGGAGTAGCACTGAAGCTTTCTTT. It translates to CASRSQGSSTEAFF.

This chain joins TRBV7-9 and TRBJ2-7, with D perhaps matching TRBD2 (6 bases). Trimming left V 5 bases short and J 6 bases short, with 20 bases between. CDR1 and CDR2 (germline): SEHNR, FQNEAQ (reference sequence). The length of the CDR3 is 15 residues. DNA of the CDR3: TGTGCCAGCAGCCCCGGAGGAGGGTTTCCGCTCGAGCAGTACTTC. It yields the protein CASSPGGGFPLEQYF. Using reference TRBV7-9 and TRBJ2-7 for the parts outside the CDR3, the full variable domain is DTGVSQNPRHKITKRGQNVTFRCDPISEHNRLYWYRQTLGQGPEFLTYFQNEAQLEKSRLLSDRFSAERPKGSFSTLEIQRTEQGDSAMYLCASSPGGGFPLEQYFGPGTRLTVT.

The chain recombines TRBV4-3 with TRBJ1-5, with D possibly matching TRBD1 (5 bases). CDR3 size: 13 residues. Trimming removed 5 bases at V and 8 bases at J, with 13 bases between. CDR1 is LGHNA, CDR2 YSLEER, per germline. CDR3: CASSTGLKKPQHF. The CDR3 DNA is TGCGCCAGCAGCACGGGACTGAAGAAGCCCCAGCATTTT.

This chain joins TRBV7-2 and TRBJ2-1; TRBD2 matches 9 bases. The CDR3 is 15 amino acids. CDR1 and CDR2 from the germline V gene are SGHTA and FQGNSA. V trimming: 5 bases; J trimming: 6 bases; junction bases outside the gene matches: 8. The CDR3 region has the DNA TGTGCCAGCAGCACGACTAGCGGAGTCTCCAATGAGCAGTTCTTC. Translating it yields CASSTTSGVSNEQFF.

V is TRBV14 and J is TRBJ2-3; D gene uncertain. The V gene's germline CDR1 is SGHDN and CDR2 FVKESK. The length of the CDR3 is 15 residues. V lost 0 bases and J lost 6, with 13 bases in between. The CDR3 coding sequence is TGTGCCAGCAGCCAAGATCGGCGGCGCGCGGATACGCAGTATTTT. Its translation is CASSQDRRRADTQYF.

V and J are TRBV27 and TRBJ2-7; D unresolved. Trimming pared 3 bases from V and 2 bases from J, leaving 8 bases between. The germline V gene encodes CDR1 MNHEY and CDR2 SMNVEV (reference sequence). The CDR3 is 13 amino acids. CDR3 nucleotide sequence: TGTGCCAGCAGTTTGGGCCCCGCCTACGAGCAGTACTTC. This encodes CASSLGPAYEQYF.

The rearrangement uses TRBV11-3 and TRBJ2-1; D remains unclear. CDR3 length equals 13 residues. Germline-derived CDR1 and CDR2 are SGHNT and YENEEA. V lost 5 bases, J lost 4 bases, and 9 bases lay in between. This CDR3 is CASSVAGYNEQFF. The CDR3 region has the DNA TGTGCCAGCAGCGTCGCAGGATACAATGAGCAGTTCTTC. The full variable domain, in which reference TRBV11-3 and TRBJ2-1 provide the parts outside the CDR3, is EAGVVQSPRYKIIEKKQPVAFWCNPISGHNTLYWYLQNLGQGPELLIRYENEEAVDDSQLPKDRFSAERLKGVDSTLKIQPAELGDSAVYLCASSVAGYNEQFFGPGTRLTVL.

The CDR3, as DNA: TGTGCCAGCAGGGGGTGGGAGGGTAATGAAAAACTGTTTTTT. Translation: CASRGWEGNEKLFF. V usage is TRBV11-2 and J usage is TRBJ1-4; unclear D gene. The CDR3 totals 14 residues. Trimming cost V 6 bases and J 4 bases, with 12 bases left between them. CDR1 is SGHAT, CDR2 FQNNGV, per germline.

This chain connects TRBV9 to TRBJ1-1, with a weak D call TRBD1 (5 bases). The CDR3 sequence is 15 residues long. Looked up from germline, CDR1 is SGDLS and CDR2 is YYNGEE. Trimming took 2 bases from V and 1 from J, leaving 12 bases between them. The CDR3 coding sequence is TGTGCCAGCAGCGTGTTCCAGGGAACGAACACTGAAGCTTTCTTT. Translated, it gives CASSVFQGTNTEAFF.

The gene calls are TRBV27 and TRBJ1-2; 7 nucleotides align to TRBD1. The germline V gene has CDR1 MNHEY and CDR2 SMNVEV (reference sequence). CDR3 length: 16 residues. After removal of 3 bases from V and 4 bases from J, the junction contained 11 bases not matched to a gene. CDR3 loop: CASSLGQTGTAYGYTF. DNA for the CDR3: TGTGCCAGCAGTTTGGGTCAAACCGGGACAGCCTATGGCTACACCTTC.